Below, one T cell receptor beta chain is given with its context. No antigen is known for it. No much larger clone exists at a distance of one base, and base qualities are not known. The germline V gene gives CDR1 as MRHNA and CDR2 as SNTAGT. The CDR3 runs 17 residues from the cysteine to the phenylalanine. Of all the DNA, just the CDR3 is kept, 51 bases in frame from base 1. V is pruned by 0 bases and J by 7 bases, leaving 10 bases of the junction without a gene match. Patients with autoimmune disease history or receiving systemic immunosuppression were excluded from the trial. Peripheral blood for TCR sequencing was drawn from every dose cohort at baseline, at cycle 4 day 1 and at cycle 7 day 1. The samples were taken from a phase I, first-in-human, multicenter, open-label dose-escalation trial of ivuxolimab. Adults with locally advanced or metastatic melanoma, renal cell carcinoma, hepatocellular carcinoma or head and neck squamous cell carcinoma were enrolled in the trial. CD4+ and CD8+ T cells were sorted separately from peripheral blood before TCR sequencing.

The data were taken from a study of OX40 agonist ivuxolimab in advanced cancers. General notes on the study: Ivuxolimab, which targeted the costimulatory receptor OX40 (CD134), was an agonistic, fully human IgG2 monoclonal antibody. Intravenous ivuxolimab was administered to patients every 2 weeks at six dose levels: 0.01, 0.1, 0.3, 1.5, 3 and 10 mg/kg. In the dose-escalation cohort, 65% to 85% of patients were male, and the mean age was approximately 60 years with a range of roughly 23 to 79. Of the roughly 50 dose-escalation patients, hepatocellular carcinoma was present in approximately 20, melanoma in around 15, renal cell carcinoma in 9 and head and neck cancer in 9. The purpose of peripheral TCRbeta sequencing was to test whether ivuxolimab changed TCR sequence diversity and led to clonal T-cell expansion. Prior anti-PD-1, anti-PD-L1 or anti-CTLA-4 therapy was permitted, and checkpoint inhibitors had been received by 30% to 40% of dose-escalation patients. Partial responses were achieved by three dose-escalation patients, of whom one had hepatocellular carcinoma and two had cutaneous melanoma. The monotherapy dose-escalation portion (N ≈ 50 patients) of the phase I ivuxolimab trial is reported in the paper. Beyond this particular receptor, the publication reports: In partial responders in the 0.1-3.0 mg/kg groups, normalized peripheral clonal expansion was found to be among the lowest, especially among CD8+ T cells. Which antigens the clonally expanded peripheral T cells were specific for was not determined. After ivuxolimab, CD8+ T cells had more expanded clones than CD4+ T cells on average. At doses from 0.1 to 3.0 mg/kg, clonal expansion was seen in both CD4+ and CD8+ blood T cells between baseline and week 6. Low levels of normalized T-cell clonal expansion were also seen in some patients who did not respond.

For sequencing of the TCRbeta CDR3 region, genomic DNA was extracted from the sorted cells. The immunoSEQ Assay was used to sequence the TCRbeta CDR3 regions. The clones in this table, taken by TCRdb from immuneACCESS, are in-frame only. Not every clone is retained; where verified, under half of the shortfall comes from an unresolved V gene, and the cause of the rest is unknown. For this sample there are 100,000 or so clones; around 85% appear just once. The top ten clonotypes cover around 5.5% of the sample. Sequencing used CD4+ or CD8+ T cells sorted from blood, obtained in a trial of the OX40 agonist ivuxolimab. This clonotype was sampled from an adult with an advanced solid tumor such as melanoma, head and neck, liver or kidney cancer. The chain uses TRBV6-4 and TRBJ2-1, and TRBD2 matches 9 of the central bases. Here is the DNA: TGTGCCAGCAGTGACTCGAAGGCGGGGGGGCATGTAAATGAGCAGTTCTTC. Its amino acids are CASSDSKAGGHVNEQFF.